These T cell receptor beta chains were read from a single sample in a study of blood T cell repertoires in COVID-19. Assay used: immunoSEQ multiplex PCR; TCRdb lists only in-frame clones, some missing. This table has about 200,000 clones, approximately 90% appearing once. Material: peripheral blood. Receptor source: a man aged 45-60 years with COVID-19, enrolled during active disease. Each CDR3 is given with its conserved first and last residue. D genes are given only for firm matches. Expanded clones get a size class; other rows say once, few or many, or leave the size out.

v_gene: TRBV12-3/TRBV12-4
abundance: .
j_gene: TRBJ2-3
d_gene: TRBD1
len: 13
CDR3aa: CASSDRGGDTQYF
CDR3nt: TGTGCCAGCAGTGACAGGGGGGGAGATACGCAGTATTTT

v_gene: TRBV5-1
abundance: .
j_gene: TRBJ1-1
d_gene: TRBD1
len: 12
CDR3aa: CASSYADREAFF
CDR3nt: TGCGCCAGCAGCTACGCGGACAGGGAAGCTTTCTTT

v_gene: TRBV7-3
abundance: .
j_gene: TRBJ2-2
d_gene: .
len: 13
CDR3aa: CASRSGLNGELFF
CDR3nt: TGTGCCAGCAGATCGGGACTCAACGGGGAGCTGTTTTTT

v_gene: TRBV28
abundance: .
j_gene: TRBJ2-2
d_gene: .
len: 13
CDR3aa: CASNPTRTGELFF
CDR3nt: TGTGCCAGCAACCCGACAAGGACCGGGGAGCTGTTTTTT

v_gene: TRBV4-2
abundance: .
j_gene: TRBJ2-5
d_gene: TRBD2
len: 15
CDR3aa: CASSQGGSGEETQYF
CDR3nt: TGTGCCAGCAGCCAAGGCGGTAGCGGGGAAGAGACCCAGTACTTC

v_gene: TRBV15
abundance: .
j_gene: TRBJ1-1
d_gene: .
len: 13
CDR3aa: CATSSSMNTEAFF
CDR3nt: TGTGCCACCAGCAGTAGCATGAACACTGAAGCTTTCTTT

v_gene: TRBV5-1
abundance: .
j_gene: TRBJ1-5
d_gene: .
len: 15
CDR3aa: CASSSYLETGNPQHF
CDR3nt: TGCGCCAGCAGCTCCTACCTCGAAACCGGTAACCCCCAGCATTTT

v_gene: TRBV5-1
abundance: .
j_gene: TRBJ2-7
d_gene: TRBD1
len: 12
CDR3aa: CASSWDRYEQYF
CDR3nt: TGCGCCAGCAGCTGGGACAGATACGAGCAGTACTTC

v_gene: TRBV7-2
abundance: .
j_gene: TRBJ2-7
d_gene: TRBD2
len: 17
CDR3aa: CASSLVGGGAGGYEQYF
CDR3nt: TGTGCCAGCAGCTTAGTCGGGGGGGGCGCGGGAGGCTACGAGCAGTACTTC

v_gene: TRBV2
abundance: .
j_gene: TRBJ2-2
d_gene: .
len: 13
CDR3aa: CASRQRGTGELFF
CDR3nt: TGTGCCAGCAGACAACGGGGAACCGGGGAGCTGTTTTTT

v_gene: TRBV9
abundance: .
j_gene: TRBJ2-1
d_gene: .
len: 13
CDR3aa: CASSVANRDEQFF
CDR3nt: TGTGCCAGCAGCGTAGCTAACAGGGATGAGCAGTTCTTC

v_gene: TRBV5-6
abundance: once
j_gene: TRBJ1-5
d_gene: TRBD1
len: 14
CDR3aa: CASSLRGPNQPQHF
CDR3nt: TGTGCCAGCAGCCTAAGGGGGCCAAATCAGCCCCAGCATTTT

v_gene: TRBV29-1
abundance: once
j_gene: TRBJ2-3
d_gene: .
len: 13
CDR3aa: CSVDRRISDTQYF
CDR3nt: TGCAGCGTAGACAGGCGTATATCCGATACGCAGTATTTT

v_gene: TRBV20-1
abundance: .
j_gene: TRBJ1-2
d_gene: TRBD1
len: 15
CDR3aa: CSASPTGGFGYGYTF
CDR3nt: TGCAGTGCTAGTCCTACAGGGGGGTTCGGGTATGGCTACACCTTC

v_gene: TRBV24-1
abundance: .
j_gene: TRBJ2-7
d_gene: TRBD1
len: 15
CDR3aa: CATSDTGTGVYEQYF
CDR3nt: TGTGCCACCAGTGATACAGGGACAGGGGTTTACGAGCAGTACTTC

v_gene: TRBV5-6
abundance: .
j_gene: TRBJ2-2
d_gene: .
len: 15
CDR3aa: CASSKDWANTGELFF
CDR3nt: TGTGCCAGCAGCAAGGACTGGGCGAACACCGGGGAGCTGTTTTTT

v_gene: TRBV14
abundance: .
j_gene: TRBJ2-1
d_gene: .
len: 16
CDR3aa: CASSQDPPRFYNEQFF
CDR3nt: TGTGCCAGCAGCCAAGATCCCCCCAGATTTTACAATGAGCAGTTCTTC

v_gene: TRBV7-9
abundance: .
j_gene: TRBJ2-7
d_gene: .
len: 13
CDR3aa: CASSLSVSYEQYF
CDR3nt: TGTGCCAGCAGCTTATCTGTCTCCTACGAGCAGTACTTC

v_gene: TRBV9
abundance: once
j_gene: TRBJ2-7
d_gene: TRBD1
len: 15
CDR3aa: CASSGRDRASYEQYF
CDR3nt: TGTGCCAGCAGCGGCCGGGACAGGGCCTCCTACGAGCAGTACTTC

v_gene: TRBV30
abundance: .
j_gene: TRBJ2-1
d_gene: TRBD1
len: 15
CDR3aa: CAWSVTTGAEGEQFF
CDR3nt: TGTGCCTGGAGCGTAACAACAGGGGCTGAAGGTGAGCAGTTCTTC

v_gene: TRBV4-3
abundance: .
j_gene: TRBJ1-6
d_gene: TRBD1
len: 15
CDR3aa: CASSRQGAANSPLHF
CDR3nt: TGCGCCAGCAGCCGCCAGGGGGCCGCTAATTCACCCCTCCACTTT

v_gene: TRBV15
abundance: .
j_gene: TRBJ2-5
d_gene: TRBD1
len: 16
CDR3aa: CATSRALGTGGETQYF
CDR3nt: TGTGCCACCAGCAGAGCCCTAGGGACAGGTGGCGAGACCCAGTACTTC

v_gene: TRBV19
abundance: once
j_gene: TRBJ1-5
d_gene: TRBD1
len: 14
CDR3aa: CASSEGQGAQPQHF
CDR3nt: TGTGCCAGTAGTGAGGGACAGGGTGCTCAGCCCCAGCATTTT

v_gene: TRBV18
abundance: .
j_gene: TRBJ2-3
d_gene: .
len: 15
CDR3aa: CASSRTRGGPDTQYF
CDR3nt: TGTGCCAGCTCACGAACGAGGGGGGGCCCAGATACGCAGTATTTT

v_gene: TRBV7-2
abundance: .
j_gene: TRBJ1-6
d_gene: TRBD1
len: 15
CDR3aa: CASTQAGQGNLPLHF
CDR3nt: TGTGCCAGCACCCAGGCGGGACAGGGTAATTTACCCCTCCACTTT

v_gene: TRBV10-2
abundance: once
j_gene: TRBJ1-2
d_gene: .
len: 11
CDR3aa: CASSDSYGYTF
CDR3nt: TGCGCCAGCAGTGACAGCTATGGCTACACCTTC

v_gene: TRBV5-4
abundance: .
j_gene: TRBJ2-1
d_gene: TRBD2
len: 15
CDR3aa: CASISSGGKVNEQFF
CDR3nt: TGTGCCAGCATATCGTCCGGGGGGAAGGTCAATGAGCAGTTCTTC

v_gene: TRBV11-2
abundance: .
j_gene: TRBJ1-6
d_gene: TRBD1
len: 14
CDR3aa: CASSGDRNRSPLHF
CDR3nt: TGTGCCAGCAGCGGGGACAGGAATCGATCACCCCTCCACTTT

v_gene: TRBV10-3
abundance: .
j_gene: TRBJ2-7
d_gene: TRBD2
len: 13
CDR3aa: CAISDGGRDEQYF
CDR3nt: TGTGCCATCAGTGATGGCGGGAGGGACGAGCAGTACTTC

v_gene: TRBV5-1
abundance: .
j_gene: TRBJ2-1
d_gene: TRBD2
len: 14
CDR3aa: CASQRGLADNEQFF
CDR3nt: TGCGCCAGCCAAAGAGGACTAGCGGACAATGAGCAGTTCTTC